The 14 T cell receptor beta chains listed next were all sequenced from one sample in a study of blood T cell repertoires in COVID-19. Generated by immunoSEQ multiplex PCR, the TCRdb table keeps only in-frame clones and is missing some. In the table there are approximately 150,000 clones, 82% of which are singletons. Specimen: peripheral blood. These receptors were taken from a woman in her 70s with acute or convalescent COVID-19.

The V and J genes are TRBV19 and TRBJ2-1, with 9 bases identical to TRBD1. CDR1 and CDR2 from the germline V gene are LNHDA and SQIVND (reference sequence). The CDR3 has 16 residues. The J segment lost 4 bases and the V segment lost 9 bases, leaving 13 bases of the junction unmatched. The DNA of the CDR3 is TGTGCCAGCCTCCCGGGACAGGGTTCGGGTTACAATGAGCAGTTCTTC. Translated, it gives CASLPGQGSGYNEQFF. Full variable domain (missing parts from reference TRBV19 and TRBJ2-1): DGGITQSPKYLFRKEGQNVTLSCEQNLNHDAMYWYRQDPGQGLRLIYYSQIVNDFQKGDIAEGYSVSREKKESFPLTVTSAQKNPTAFYLCASLPGQGSGYNEQFFGPGTRLTVL.

The CDR3 sequence: CASSLLLVVTGELFF. The CDR3 DNA follows: TGTGCCAGCAGCTTATTGCTAGTGGTCACCGGGGAGCTGTTTTTT. The chain combines TRBV7-2 with TRBJ2-2; D call uncertain. CDR1 is SGHTA, CDR2 FQGNSA, per germline. This CDR3 region has 15 residues. V was clipped by 2 bases and J by 4 bases, with 11 bases between them. The whole variable domain, filled in from reference TRBV7-2 and TRBJ2-2, reads GAGVSQSPSNKVTEKGKDVELRCDPISGHTALYWYRQSLGQGLEFLIYFQGNSAPDKSGLPSDRFSAERTGGSVSTLTIQRTQQEDSAVYLCASSLLLVVTGELFFGEGSRLTVL.

DNA for the CDR3: TGTGCCAGCAGGAGGGAGGCTAGGGAGACCCAGTACTTC. It yields the protein CASRREARETQYF. The J gene is TRBJ2-5, the V gene TRBV6-5; perhaps TRBD2 as D (6 bases). The length of the CDR3 is 13 residues. The V end was cut by 6 bases, the J end by 5 bases, with 13 bases between. Germline CDR1 and CDR2: MNHEY and SVGAGI.

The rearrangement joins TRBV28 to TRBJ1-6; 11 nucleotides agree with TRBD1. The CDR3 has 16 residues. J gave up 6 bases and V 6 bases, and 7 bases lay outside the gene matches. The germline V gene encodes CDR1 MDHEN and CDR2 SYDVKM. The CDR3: CASRPGQGAGNSPLHF. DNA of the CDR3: TGTGCCAGCAGACCCGGACAGGGGGCGGGTAATTCACCCCTCCACTTT.

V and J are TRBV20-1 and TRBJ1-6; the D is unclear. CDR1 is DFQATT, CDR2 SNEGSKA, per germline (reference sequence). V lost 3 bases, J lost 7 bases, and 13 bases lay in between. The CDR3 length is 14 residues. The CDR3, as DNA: TGCAGTGCTAGTTCAACCGGAGTCAATTCACCCCTCCACTTT. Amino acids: CSASSTGVNSPLHF.

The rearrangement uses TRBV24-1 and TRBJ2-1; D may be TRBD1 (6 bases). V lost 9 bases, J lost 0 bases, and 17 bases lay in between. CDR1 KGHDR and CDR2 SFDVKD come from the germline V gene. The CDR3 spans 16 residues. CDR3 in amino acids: CATGVRGQSSYNEQFF. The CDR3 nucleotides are TGTGCCACCGGGGTCAGGGGTCAGAGCTCCTACAATGAGCAGTTCTTC.

In DNA, the CDR3 is TGCAGCGTTGAACGGTCCTACAATGAGCAGTTCTTC. Protein: CSVERSYNEQFF. This sequence joins TRBV29-1 and TRBJ2-1; D is uncertain. The germline gives CDR1 SQVTM, CDR2 ANQGSEA. Trimming removed 2 bases at V and 1 base at J, with 3 bases between. This CDR3 comprises 12 residues.

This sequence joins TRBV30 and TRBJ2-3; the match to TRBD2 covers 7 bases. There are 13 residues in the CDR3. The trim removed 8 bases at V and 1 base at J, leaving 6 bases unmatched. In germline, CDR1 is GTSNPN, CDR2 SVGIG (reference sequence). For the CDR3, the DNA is TGTGCCCTGCGGGGGAAGGGCACAGATACGCAGTATTTT. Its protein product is CALRGKGTDTQYF.

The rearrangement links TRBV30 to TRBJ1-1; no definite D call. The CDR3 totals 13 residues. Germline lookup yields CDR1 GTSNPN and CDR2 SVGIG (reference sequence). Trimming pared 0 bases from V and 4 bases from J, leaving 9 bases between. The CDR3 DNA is TGTGCCTGGAGTGTGGCGGGCCTCACTGAAGCTTTCTTT. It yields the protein CAWSVAGLTEAFF.

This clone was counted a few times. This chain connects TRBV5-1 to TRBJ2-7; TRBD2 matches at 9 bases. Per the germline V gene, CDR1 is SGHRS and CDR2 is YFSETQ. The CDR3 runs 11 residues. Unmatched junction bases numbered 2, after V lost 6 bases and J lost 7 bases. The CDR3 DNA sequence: TGCGCCAGCAAGCTAGCGGGAGAGCAGTACTTC. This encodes CASKLAGEQYF.

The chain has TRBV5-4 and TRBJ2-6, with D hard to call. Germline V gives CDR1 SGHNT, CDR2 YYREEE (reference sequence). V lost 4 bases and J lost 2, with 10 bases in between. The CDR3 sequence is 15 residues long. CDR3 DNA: TGTGCCAGCAGCACATTTCGGGCTGGGGCCAACGTCCTGACTTTC. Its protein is CASSTFRAGANVLTF.

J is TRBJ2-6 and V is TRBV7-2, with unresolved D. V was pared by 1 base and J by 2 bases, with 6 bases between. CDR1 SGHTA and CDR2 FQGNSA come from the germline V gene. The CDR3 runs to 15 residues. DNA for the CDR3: TGTGCCAGCAGCTTAGAATTCGCTGGGGCCAACGTCCTGACTTTC. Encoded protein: CASSLEFAGANVLTF.

CDR3 sequence reads: CASSLAGGSQHEQYF. The CDR3 nucleotides read TGTGCCAGCAGCTTAGCGGGAGGGTCTCAGCACGAGCAGTACTTC. This chain joins TRBV11-1 and TRBJ2-7, with TRBD2 identical over 7 bases. Germline V gene sequence: CDR1 SGHAT, CDR2 FQDESV (reference sequence). Trimming cost V 0 bases and J 5 bases; bases outside gene matches: 7. This CDR3 spans 15 amino acids.

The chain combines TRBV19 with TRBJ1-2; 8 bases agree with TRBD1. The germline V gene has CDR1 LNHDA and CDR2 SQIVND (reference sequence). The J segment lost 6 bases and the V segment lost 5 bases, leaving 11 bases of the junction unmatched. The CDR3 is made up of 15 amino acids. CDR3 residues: CASSDPGQVLDGYTF. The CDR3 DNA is TGTGCCAGTAGTGATCCGGGACAGGTTTTAGATGGCTACACCTTC.